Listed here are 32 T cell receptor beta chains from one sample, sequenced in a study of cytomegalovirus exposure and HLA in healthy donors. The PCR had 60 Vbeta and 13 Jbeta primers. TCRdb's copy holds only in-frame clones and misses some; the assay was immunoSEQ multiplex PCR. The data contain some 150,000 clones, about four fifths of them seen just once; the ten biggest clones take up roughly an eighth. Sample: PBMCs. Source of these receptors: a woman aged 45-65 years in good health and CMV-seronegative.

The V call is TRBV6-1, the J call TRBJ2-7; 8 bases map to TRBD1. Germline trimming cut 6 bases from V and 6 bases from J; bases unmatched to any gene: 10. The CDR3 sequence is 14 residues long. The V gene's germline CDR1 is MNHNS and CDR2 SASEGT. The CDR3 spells CASSVRGRGGEQYF. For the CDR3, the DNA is TGTGCCAGCAGCGTCAGGGGGCGCGGTGGCGAGCAGTACTTC.

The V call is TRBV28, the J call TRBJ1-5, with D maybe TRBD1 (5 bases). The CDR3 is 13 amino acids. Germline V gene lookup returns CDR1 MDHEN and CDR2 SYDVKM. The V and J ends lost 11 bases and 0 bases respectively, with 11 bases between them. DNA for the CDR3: TGTGCCGGGGGGTCTTATAGCAATCAGCCCCAGCATTTT. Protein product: CAGGSYSNQPQHF.

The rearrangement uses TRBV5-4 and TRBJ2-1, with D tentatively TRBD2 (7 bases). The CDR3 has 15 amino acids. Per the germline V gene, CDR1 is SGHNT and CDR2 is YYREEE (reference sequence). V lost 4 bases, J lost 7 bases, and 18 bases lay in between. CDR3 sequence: CASSPVGGRRNEQFF. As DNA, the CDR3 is TGTGCCAGCAGCCCGGTGGGGGGGCGCAGGAATGAGCAGTTCTTC.

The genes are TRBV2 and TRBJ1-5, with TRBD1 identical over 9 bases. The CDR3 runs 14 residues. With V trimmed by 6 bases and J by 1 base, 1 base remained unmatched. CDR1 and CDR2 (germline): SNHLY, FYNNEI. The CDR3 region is CASRQGASNQPQHF. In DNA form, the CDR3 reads TGTGCCAGCAGACAGGGGGCAAGCAATCAGCCCCAGCATTTT.

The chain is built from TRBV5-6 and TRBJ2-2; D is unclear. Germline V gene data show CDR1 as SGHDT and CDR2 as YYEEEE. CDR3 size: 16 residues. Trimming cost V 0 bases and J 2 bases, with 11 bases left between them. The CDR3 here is CASSLVYYLNTGELFF. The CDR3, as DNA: TGTGCCAGCAGCTTGGTTTACTACCTAAACACCGGGGAGCTGTTTTTT. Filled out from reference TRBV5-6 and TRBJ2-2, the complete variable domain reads DAGVTQSPTHLIKTRGQQVTLRCSPKSGHDTVSWYQQALGQGPQFIFQYYEEEERQRGNFPDRFSGHQFPNYSSELNVNALLLGDSALYLCASSLVYYLNTGELFFGEGSRLTVL.

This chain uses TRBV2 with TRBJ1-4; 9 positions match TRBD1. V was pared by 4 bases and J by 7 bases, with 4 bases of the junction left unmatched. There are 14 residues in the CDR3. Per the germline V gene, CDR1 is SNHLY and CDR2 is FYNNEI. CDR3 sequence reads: CASSGTGEGEKLFF. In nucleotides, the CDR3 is TGTGCCAGCAGTGGGACAGGGGAGGGTGAAAAACTGTTTTTT. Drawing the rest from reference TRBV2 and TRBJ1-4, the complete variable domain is EPEVTQTPSHQVTQMGQEVILRCVPISNHLYFYWYRQILGQKVEFLVSFYNNEISEKSEIFDDQFSVERPDGSNFTLKIRSTKLEDSAMYFCASSGTGEGEKLFFGSGTQLSVL.

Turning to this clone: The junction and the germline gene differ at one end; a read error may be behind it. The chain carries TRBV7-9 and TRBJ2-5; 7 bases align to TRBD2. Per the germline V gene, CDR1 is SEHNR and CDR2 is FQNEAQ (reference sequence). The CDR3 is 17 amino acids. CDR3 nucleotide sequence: TGTTCCAGCAGCCTCAAACGGGGGGTAACAATCCAGGAGACCCAGTACTTC. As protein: CSSSLKRGVTIQETQYF. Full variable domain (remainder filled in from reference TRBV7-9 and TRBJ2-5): DTGVSQNPRHKITKRGQNVTFRCDPISEHNRLYWYRQTLGQGPEFLTYFQNEAQLEKSRLLSDRFSAERPKGSFSTLEIQRTEQGDSAMYLCSSSLKRGVTIQETQYFGPGTRLLVL.

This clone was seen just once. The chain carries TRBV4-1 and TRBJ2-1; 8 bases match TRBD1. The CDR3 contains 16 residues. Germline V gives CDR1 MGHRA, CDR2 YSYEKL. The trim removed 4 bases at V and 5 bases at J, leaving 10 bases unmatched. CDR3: CASSRTDRGAHNEQFF. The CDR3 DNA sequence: TGCGCCAGCAGCCGGACCGACAGGGGAGCGCACAATGAGCAGTTCTTC.

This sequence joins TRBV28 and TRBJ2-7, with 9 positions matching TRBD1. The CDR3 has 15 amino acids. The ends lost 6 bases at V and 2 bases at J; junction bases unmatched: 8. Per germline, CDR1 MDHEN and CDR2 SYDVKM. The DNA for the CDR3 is TGTGCCAGCAGCACTGTCGGGACAGGGACCTACGAGCAGTACTTC. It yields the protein CASSTVGTGTYEQYF. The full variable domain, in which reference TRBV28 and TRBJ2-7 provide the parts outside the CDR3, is DVKVTQSSRYLVKRTGEKVFLECVQDMDHENMFWYRQDPGLGLRLIYFSYDVKMKEKGDIPEGYSVSREKKERFSLILESASTNQTSMYLCASSTVGTGTYEQYFGPGTRLTVT.

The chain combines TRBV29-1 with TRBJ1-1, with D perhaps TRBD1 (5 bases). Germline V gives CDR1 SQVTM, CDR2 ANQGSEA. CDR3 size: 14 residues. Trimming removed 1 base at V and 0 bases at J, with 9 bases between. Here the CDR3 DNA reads TGCAGCGTTGAAGGGGGGGGAATGAACACTGAAGCTTTCTTT. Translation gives CSVEGGGMNTEAFF.

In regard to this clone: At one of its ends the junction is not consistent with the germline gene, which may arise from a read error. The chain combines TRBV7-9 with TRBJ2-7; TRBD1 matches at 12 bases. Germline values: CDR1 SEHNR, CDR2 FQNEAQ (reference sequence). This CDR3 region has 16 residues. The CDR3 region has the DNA TGTGCCAGCAGCTTAGGTGGGACAGGGGGCTCCCACGAGCAGTACTTC. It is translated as CASSLGGTGGSHEQYF.

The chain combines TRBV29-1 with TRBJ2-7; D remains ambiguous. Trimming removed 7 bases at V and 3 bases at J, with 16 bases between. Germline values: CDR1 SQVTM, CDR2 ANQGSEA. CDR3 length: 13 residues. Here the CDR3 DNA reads TGCAGCGCCTCGGCGGCCCTCTACTACGAGCAGTACTTC. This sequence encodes CSASAALYYEQYF.

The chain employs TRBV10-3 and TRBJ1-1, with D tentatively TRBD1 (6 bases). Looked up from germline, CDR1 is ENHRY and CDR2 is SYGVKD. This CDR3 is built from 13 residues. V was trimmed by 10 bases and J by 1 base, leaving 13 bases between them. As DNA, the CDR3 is TGTGCCACACGGACAGAGACGAACACTGAAGCTTTCTTT. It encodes CATRTETNTEAFF.

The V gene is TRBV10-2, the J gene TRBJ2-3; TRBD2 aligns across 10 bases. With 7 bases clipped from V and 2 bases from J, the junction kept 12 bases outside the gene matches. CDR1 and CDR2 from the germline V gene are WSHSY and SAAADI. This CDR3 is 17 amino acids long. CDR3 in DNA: TGCGCCAGCACTCCCAGCGGGAGGGCCTCGTCCACAGATACGCAGTATTTT. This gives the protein CASTPSGRASSTDTQYF.

The CDR3 DNA reads as TGCGCCAGCAGCTCTCGGACTAGCGGTAACAATGAGCAGTTCTTC. The encoded protein is CASSSRTSGNNEQFF. The V gene is TRBV5-1, the J gene TRBJ2-1; TRBD2 aligns across 10 bases. CDR3 length equals 15 residues. Germline trimming cut 3 bases from V and 5 bases from J; bases unmatched to any gene: 5. Germline values: CDR1 SGHRS, CDR2 YFSETQ.

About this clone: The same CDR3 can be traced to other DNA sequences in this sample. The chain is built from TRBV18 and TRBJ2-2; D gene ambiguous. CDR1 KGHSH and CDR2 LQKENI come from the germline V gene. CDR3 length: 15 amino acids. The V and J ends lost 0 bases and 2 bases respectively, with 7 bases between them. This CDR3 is CASSPPAGNTGELFF. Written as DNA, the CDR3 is TGTGCCAGCTCACCACCGGCAGGAAACACCGGGGAGCTGTTTTTT. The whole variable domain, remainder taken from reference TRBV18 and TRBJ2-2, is NAGVMQNPRHLVRRRGQEARLRCSPMKGHSHVYWYRQLPEEGLKFMVYLQKENIIDESGMPKERFSAEFPKEGPSILRIQQVVRGDSAAYFCASSPPAGNTGELFFGEGSRLTVL.

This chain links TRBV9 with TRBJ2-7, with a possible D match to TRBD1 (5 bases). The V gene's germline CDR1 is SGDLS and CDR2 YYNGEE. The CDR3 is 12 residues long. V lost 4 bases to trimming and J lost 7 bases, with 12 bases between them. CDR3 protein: CASSPQGREQYF. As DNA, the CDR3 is TGTGCCAGCAGCCCCCAGGGCCGGGAGCAGTACTTC. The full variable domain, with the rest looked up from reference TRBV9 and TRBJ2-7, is DSGVTQTPKHLITATGQRVTLRCSPRSGDLSVYWYQQSLDQGLQFLIQYYNGEERAKGNILERFSAQQFPDLHSELNLSSLELGDSALYFCASSPQGREQYFGPGTRLTVT.

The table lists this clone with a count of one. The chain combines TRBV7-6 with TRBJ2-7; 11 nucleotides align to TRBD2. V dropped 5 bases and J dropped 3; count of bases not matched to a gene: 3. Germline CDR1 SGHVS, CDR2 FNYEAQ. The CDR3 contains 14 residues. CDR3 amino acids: CASSITSGSYEQYF. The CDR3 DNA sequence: TGTGCCAGCAGCATTACTAGCGGGAGCTACGAGCAGTACTTC.

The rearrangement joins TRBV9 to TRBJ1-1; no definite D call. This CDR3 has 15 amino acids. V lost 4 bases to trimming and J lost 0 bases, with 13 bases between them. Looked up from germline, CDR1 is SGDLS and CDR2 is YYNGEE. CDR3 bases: TGTGCCAGCAGCCCCAGAACTGACATGAACACTGAAGCTTTCTTT. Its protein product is CASSPRTDMNTEAFF.

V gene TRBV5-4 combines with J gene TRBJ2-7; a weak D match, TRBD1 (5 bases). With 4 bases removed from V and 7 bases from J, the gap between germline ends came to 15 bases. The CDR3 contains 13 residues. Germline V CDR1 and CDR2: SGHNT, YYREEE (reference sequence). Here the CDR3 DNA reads TGTGCCAGCAGCCTCCGACAGCGAAGAGAGCAGTACTTC. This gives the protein CASSLRQRREQYF.

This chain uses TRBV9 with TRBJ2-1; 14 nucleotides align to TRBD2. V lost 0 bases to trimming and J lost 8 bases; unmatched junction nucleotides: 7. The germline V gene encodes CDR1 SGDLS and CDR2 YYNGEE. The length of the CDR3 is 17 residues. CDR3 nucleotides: TGTGCCAGCAGCGTAGCTGGGACTAGCGGGGGTAGGCATGAGCAGTTCTTC. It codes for CASSVAGTSGGRHEQFF.

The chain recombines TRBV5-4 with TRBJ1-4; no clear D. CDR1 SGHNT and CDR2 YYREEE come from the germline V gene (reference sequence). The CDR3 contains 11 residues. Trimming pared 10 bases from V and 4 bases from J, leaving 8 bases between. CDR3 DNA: TGTGCCGTTCTAGATAATGAAAAACTGTTTTTT. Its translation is CAVLDNEKLFF. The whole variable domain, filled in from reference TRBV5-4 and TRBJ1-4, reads ETGVTQSPTHLIKTRGQQVTLRCSSQSGHNTVSWYQQALGQGPQFIFQYYREEENGRGNFPPRFSGLQFPNYSSELNVNALELDDSALYLCAVLDNEKLFFGSGTQLSVL.

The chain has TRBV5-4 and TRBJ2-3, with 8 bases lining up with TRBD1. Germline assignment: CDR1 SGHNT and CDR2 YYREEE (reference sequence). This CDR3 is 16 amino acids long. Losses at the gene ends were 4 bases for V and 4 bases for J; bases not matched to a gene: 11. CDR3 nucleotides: TGTGCCAGCAGCCTCGGACAGGGAATCGGCCCAGATACGCAGTATTTT. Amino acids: CASSLGQGIGPDTQYF.

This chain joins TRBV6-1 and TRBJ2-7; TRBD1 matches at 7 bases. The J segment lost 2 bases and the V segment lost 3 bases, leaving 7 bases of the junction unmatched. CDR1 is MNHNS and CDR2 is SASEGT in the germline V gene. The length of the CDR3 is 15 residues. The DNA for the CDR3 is TGTGCCAGCAGTGATGTGTGGGACAGCCCCTACGAGCAGTACTTC. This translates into CASSDVWDSPYEQYF.

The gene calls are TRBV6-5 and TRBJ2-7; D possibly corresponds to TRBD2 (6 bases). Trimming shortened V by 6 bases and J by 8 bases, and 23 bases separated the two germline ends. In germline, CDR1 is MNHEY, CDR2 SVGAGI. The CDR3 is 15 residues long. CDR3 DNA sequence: TGTGCCAGCAGGAGGGAACCGGGACTGAGGTTAAAGCAGTACTTC. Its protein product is CASRREPGLRLKQYF.

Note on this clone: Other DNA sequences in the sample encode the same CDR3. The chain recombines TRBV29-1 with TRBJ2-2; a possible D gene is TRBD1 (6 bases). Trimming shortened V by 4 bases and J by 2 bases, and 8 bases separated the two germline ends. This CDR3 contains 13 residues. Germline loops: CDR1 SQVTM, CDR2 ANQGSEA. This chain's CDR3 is CSVARGNTGELFF. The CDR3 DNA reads TGCAGCGTTGCCAGGGGAAACACCGGGGAGCTGTTTTTT.

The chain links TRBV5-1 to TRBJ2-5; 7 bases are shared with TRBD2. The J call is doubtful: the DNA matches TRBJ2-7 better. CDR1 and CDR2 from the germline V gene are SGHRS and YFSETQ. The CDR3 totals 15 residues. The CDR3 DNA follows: TGCGCCAGCAGCTTGAACGCGGGAGATACCTACGAGCAGTACTTC. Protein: CASSLNAGDTYEQYF.

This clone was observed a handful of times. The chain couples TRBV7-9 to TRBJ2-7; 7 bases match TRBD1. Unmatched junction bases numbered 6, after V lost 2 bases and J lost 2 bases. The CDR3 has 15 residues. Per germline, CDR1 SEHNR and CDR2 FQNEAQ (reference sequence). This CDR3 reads CASSLPGQVPYEQYF. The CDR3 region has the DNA TGTGCCAGCAGCTTACCCGGACAGGTTCCCTACGAGCAGTACTTC.

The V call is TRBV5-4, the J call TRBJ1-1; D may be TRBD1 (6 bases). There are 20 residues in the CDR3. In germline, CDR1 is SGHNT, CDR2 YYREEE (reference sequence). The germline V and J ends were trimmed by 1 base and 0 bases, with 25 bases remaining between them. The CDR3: CASSLYRGEGKSHMNTEAFF. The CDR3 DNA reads TGTGCCAGCAGCTTGTATAGGGGGGAGGGGAAGTCTCACATGAACACTGAAGCTTTCTTT.

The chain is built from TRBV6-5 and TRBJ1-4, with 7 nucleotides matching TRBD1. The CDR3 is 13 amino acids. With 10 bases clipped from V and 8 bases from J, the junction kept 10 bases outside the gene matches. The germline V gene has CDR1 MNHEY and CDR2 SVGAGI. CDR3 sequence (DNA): TGTGCCACCCGACAGGGACAGTTAGAAAAACTGTTTTTT. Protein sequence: CATRQGQLEKLFF.

Written as DNA, the CDR3 is TGTGCCAGCAGTCCGAGCGGGAGCCCCTACAATGAGCAGTTCTTC. It codes for CASSPSGSPYNEQFF. This sequence joins TRBV28 and TRBJ2-1, with TRBD2 matching 8 bases. Germline CDR1 is MDHEN and CDR2 is SYDVKM. The J segment lost 2 bases and the V segment lost 5 bases, leaving 5 bases of the junction unmatched. The CDR3 has 15 amino acids.

The CDR3 reads CASRERRGSNQPQHF. In DNA, the CDR3 is TGCGCCAGCAGAGAGAGGCGAGGCTCGAATCAGCCCCAGCATTTT. V and J are TRBV4-3 and TRBJ1-5; D ambiguous. The V gene lost 6 bases and the J gene lost 4 bases, with 16 bases spanning the gap. The germline V gene encodes CDR1 LGHNA and CDR2 YSLEER. The CDR3 has 15 residues.